A few counts support the clone carrying this T cell receptor beta chain. MiXCR was run by TCRdb on the RT-PCR reads, yielding one entry per CDR3 protein. The sample records approximately 720,000 distinct CDR3 sequences, approximately 14% being singletons. The sequenced sample was memory CD4+ T cells from blood. This TCR was sampled from a female donor in good health, serving as a healthy control.

CDR3 DNA: TGTGCCAGGAGAGGGGTGAGCGCTGAAGCTTTCTTT. This sequence encodes CARRGVSAEAFF. The chain joins TRBV21-1 to TRBJ1-1; TRBD1 was called by the table and not checked on the DNA. TRBV21-1 is a pseudogene. The CDR3 loop spans 12 amino acids.